This T cell receptor (beta chain) emerged from a study of OX40 agonist ivuxolimab in advanced cancers. Study-level information: Patients received ivuxolimab, an agonistic anti-OX40 (CD134) antibody. Partial responses were observed in three patients, of whom one had hepatocellular carcinoma and two had cutaneous melanoma.

Patients who had autoimmune disease history or got systemic immunosuppression were left out. Germline-derived CDR1 and CDR2 are SEHNR and FQNEAQ (reference sequence). Trimming pared 1 base from V and 8 bases from J, leaving 8 bases between. The CDR3 extends over 13 amino acids. Measured with immunoSEQ multiplex PCR; TCRdb has only the in-frame clones, and not every one. The repertoire holds roughly 120,000 clones, with under 95% as singletons. Points on this clone: Its cognate antigen is unknown.

Notes on the study in general: Also present in some nonresponders was a low level of normalized T-cell clonal expansion.

The chain links TRBV7-9 to TRBJ1-4; D uncertain. Sequences were derived from CD4+ or CD8+ T cells sorted from blood, sampled in a trial of the OX40 agonist ivuxolimab. The receptor comes from an adult with an advanced solid tumor such as melanoma, head and neck, liver or kidney cancer. The CDR3 region is CASSLEGGEKLFF. CDR3 nucleotide sequence: TGTGCCAGCAGCTTAGAGGGCGGAGAAAAACTGTTTTTT.